One sample yielded the 8 T cell receptor beta chains listed below, sequenced in a study of shared clonotypes between healthy human individuals. Using immunoSEQ multiplex PCR, the repertoire was profiled, and TCRdb retains in-frame clones only, with some absent. The sample consists of about 490,000 clones, less than 80% of them appearing once. The specimen was PBMCs. These receptors came from a woman aged 40 to 49 in good health. Some clones in this sample may be carry-over from other donors' samples.

This chain connects TRBV9 to TRBJ2-2, with 10 bases identical to TRBD2. This CDR3 is built from 16 residues. Germline trimming cut 2 bases from V and 3 bases from J; bases unmatched to any gene: 4. Germline CDR1 reads SGDLS; CDR2 reads YYNGEE. The DNA of the CDR3 is TGTGCCAGCAGCGTGGGAGCGGGAGGGCACACCGGGGAGCTGTTTTTT. Amino acids: CASSVGAGGHTGELFF.

The V and J genes are TRBV6-1 and TRBJ1-1, with 9 bases lining up with TRBD1. Germline values: CDR1 MNHNS, CDR2 SASEGT. J lost 3 bases, V lost 5 bases, and 1 base had no gene match. The CDR3 consists of 13 residues. The CDR3 bases are TGTGCCAGCAGTTGGACAGGGGACACTGAAGCTTTCTTT. This codes for CASSWTGDTEAFF.

For the CDR3, the DNA is TGCGCCAGCAGCCAAGCCGGGACGGCTTCTGGAAACACCATATATTTT. This encodes CASSQAGTASGNTIYF. The chain employs TRBV4-1 and TRBJ1-3, with D tentatively TRBD1 (5 bases). CDR1 and CDR2 (germline): MGHRA, YSYEKL. Trimming pared 1 base from V and 1 base from J, leaving 11 bases between. The CDR3 loop spans 16 amino acids.

The chain has TRBV10-2 and TRBJ1-1; D may be TRBD1 (6 bases). This CDR3 is built from 14 residues. Per germline, CDR1 WSHSY and CDR2 SAAADI. V was cut by 10 bases and J by 2 bases, with 17 bases left in between. CDR3 sequence: CATSGGLGNTEAFF. The CDR3 DNA follows: TGCGCCACCAGCGGGGGCCTTGGTAACACTGAAGCTTTCTTT.

The chain uses TRBV18 and TRBJ2-5, with unresolved D. Trimming shortened V by 0 bases and J by 1 base, and 9 bases separated the two germline ends. Germline lookup yields CDR1 KGHSH and CDR2 LQKENI. The length of the CDR3 is 15 residues. CDR3 residues: CASSPPVQTQETQYF. DNA of the CDR3: TGTGCCAGCTCACCACCAGTGCAGACCCAAGAGACCCAGTACTTC. The variable domain in full, completed from reference TRBV18 and TRBJ2-5, reads NAGVMQNPRHLVRRRGQEARLRCSPMKGHSHVYWYRQLPEEGLKFMVYLQKENIIDESGMPKERFSAEFPKEGPSILRIQQVVRGDSAAYFCASSPPVQTQETQYFGPGTRLLVL.

This clone has only a few counts. This chain uses TRBV27 with TRBJ1-5; 8 positions match TRBD1. This CDR3 spans 15 amino acids. The germline V gene encodes CDR1 MNHEY and CDR2 SMNVEV (reference sequence). The trim removed 3 bases at V and 3 bases at J, leaving 4 bases unmatched. CDR3 nucleotide sequence: TGTGCCAGCAGTTTCGGGACAGGCCACAATCAGCCCCAGCATTTT. This codes for CASSFGTGHNQPQHF.

V is TRBV6-5 and J is TRBJ1-2; D ambiguous. V lost 11 bases to trimming and J lost 2 bases, with 12 bases between them. Germline V lookup: CDR1 MNHEY, CDR2 SVGAGI. CDR3 length equals 12 residues. The chain's CDR3 is CASSRGNYGYTF. For the CDR3, the DNA is TGTGCCTCATCTCGAGGGAACTATGGCTACACCTTC.

V is TRBV29-1 and J is TRBJ1-6, with D uncertain. The CDR3 is 13 amino acids. V was trimmed by 5 bases and J by 8 bases, leaving 13 bases between them. Looked up from germline, CDR1 is SQVTM and CDR2 is ANQGSEA. The CDR3 protein is CSVISDGDSPLHF. The CDR3 coding sequence is TGCAGCGTTATTTCTGATGGGGATTCACCCCTCCACTTT.